This T cell receptor beta chain was profiled in a study of blood T cell repertoires in COVID-19. Study as a whole: COVID-19 samples from acute and convalescent phases originated in the United States, Italy and Spain. T cells, B-cell-depleted T cells, or PBMCs supplied cDNA or gDNA.

Sequencing used immunoSEQ multiplex PCR; TCRdb keeps in-frame clones, though not all of them. The sample consists of 120,000 to 150,000 clones, roughly 84% of them appearing once. The ends were cut back, 0 bases at V and 0 bases at J, with 6 bases in the middle. This CDR3 has 15 residues. Germline CDR1 and CDR2: MNHEY and SVGAGI. V usage is TRBV6-5 and J usage is TRBJ1-3; D gene uncertain. The material sequenced was PBMCs or T cells enriched from blood (not recorded which). The receptor was derived from a man aged 40-50 years with acute COVID-19. The CDR3 region has the DNA TGTGCCAGCAGTTACTCCGGGAACTCTGGAAACACCATATATTTT. Protein sequence: CASSYSGNSGNTIYF.